This TCR beta chain was sequenced for a study of blood T cell repertoires in COVID-19. A word on this clone: The germline gene is not matched at one end of the junction; a read error may be the cause.

The table came from immunoSEQ multiplex PCR; TCRdb's copy has only in-frame clones and leaves some out. The sample shows 45,000 to 55,000 clones, around four fifths of them seen only once. The sequenced sample was peripheral blood. This TCR was recovered from a man aged 55-75 years with active COVID-19.

In nucleotides, the CDR3 is TGCGCCAGCAGTCAATCGTGGGGGACAGCTCCCCTACGAAAGTTC. It yields the protein CASSQSWGTAPLRKF. The gene calls are TRBV23-1 and TRBJ1-2; 7 bases are shared with TRBD1. TRBV23-1 is given ORF status, its function remaining uncertain. The CDR3 covers 15 residues.